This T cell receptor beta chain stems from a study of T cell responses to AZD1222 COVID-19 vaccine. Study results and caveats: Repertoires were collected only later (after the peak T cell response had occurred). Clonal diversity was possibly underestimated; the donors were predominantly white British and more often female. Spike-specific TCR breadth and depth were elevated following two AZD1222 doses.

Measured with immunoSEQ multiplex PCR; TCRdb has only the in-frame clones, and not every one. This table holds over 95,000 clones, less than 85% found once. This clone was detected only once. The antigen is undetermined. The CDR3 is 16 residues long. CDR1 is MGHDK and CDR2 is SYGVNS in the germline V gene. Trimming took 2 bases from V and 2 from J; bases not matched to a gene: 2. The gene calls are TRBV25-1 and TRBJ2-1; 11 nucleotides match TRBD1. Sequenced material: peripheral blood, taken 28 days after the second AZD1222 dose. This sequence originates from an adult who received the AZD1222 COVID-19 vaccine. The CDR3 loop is CASSERGQGAYNEQFF. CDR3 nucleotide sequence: TGTGCCAGCAGTGAAAGGGGACAGGGGGCCTACAATGAGCAGTTCTTC.